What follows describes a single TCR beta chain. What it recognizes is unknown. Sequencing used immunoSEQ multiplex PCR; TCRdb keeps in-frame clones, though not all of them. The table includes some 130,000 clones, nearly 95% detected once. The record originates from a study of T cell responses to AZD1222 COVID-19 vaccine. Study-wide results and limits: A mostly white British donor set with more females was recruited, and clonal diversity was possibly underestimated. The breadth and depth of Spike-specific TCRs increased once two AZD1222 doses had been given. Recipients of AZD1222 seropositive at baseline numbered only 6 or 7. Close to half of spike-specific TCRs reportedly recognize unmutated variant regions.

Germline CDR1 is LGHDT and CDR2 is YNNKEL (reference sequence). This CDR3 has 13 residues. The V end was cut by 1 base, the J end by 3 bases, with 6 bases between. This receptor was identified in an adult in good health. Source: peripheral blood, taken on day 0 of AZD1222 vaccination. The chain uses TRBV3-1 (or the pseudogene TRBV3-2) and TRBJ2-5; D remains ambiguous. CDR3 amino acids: CASSQGLEETQYF. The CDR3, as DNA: TGTGCCAGCAGCCAAGGACTCGAAGAGACCCAGTACTTC.